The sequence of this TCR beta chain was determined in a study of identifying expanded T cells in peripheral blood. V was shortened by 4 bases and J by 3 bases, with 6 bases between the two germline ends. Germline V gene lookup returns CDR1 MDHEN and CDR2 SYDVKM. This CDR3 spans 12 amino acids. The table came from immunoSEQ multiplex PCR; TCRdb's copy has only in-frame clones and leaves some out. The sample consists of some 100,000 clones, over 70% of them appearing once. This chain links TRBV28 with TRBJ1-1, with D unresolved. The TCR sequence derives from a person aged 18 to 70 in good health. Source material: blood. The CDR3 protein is CASSSQYTEAFF. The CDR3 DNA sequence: TGTGCCAGCAGTTCGCAATACACTGAAGCTTTCTTT.